Described below is a single T cell receptor beta chain sequence and its context. The antigen remains unidentified. The data are from a study of blood T cells in healthy people across ages. Points from the study as a whole: There was no known CMV status for donors, so expanded clonotype changes were possibly confounded. In these data, TCR beta diversity tracked strongly with naive T cell percentage.

Per-sample yields of isolated PBMCs were at least 6.5 million. For the second PCR, which ran for about 7 to 11 cycles, a sample-barcoded 5' primer and a J-beta primer mix were used. TCRdb passed the 5' RACE reads through MiXCR, listing each CDR3 protein once. This sample has about 1.4 million distinct CDR3 sequences, with approximately 60% found just once. The CDR3 spans 13 residues. Per germline, CDR1 SGHRS and CDR2 YFSETQ. The V end lost 4 bases, the J end lost 4 bases, and 9 bases lay between the germline ends. Sequenced sample: blood. This sequence originates from a man between 18 and 35 years old in good health. The chain carries TRBV5-1 and TRBJ2-1; unclear D gene. The CDR3 coding sequence is TGCGCCAGCAGCGTGGTACGGTACAATGAGCAGTTCTTC. It is translated as CASSVVRYNEQFF.